Listed below are T cell receptor beta chains from one sample, sequenced in a study of cytomegalovirus exposure and HLA in healthy donors. TCRdb's table, derived via immunoSEQ multiplex PCR, lists solely in-frame clones and lacks some. The sample yields fewer than 200,000 clones, around 88% seen once. Input material: PBMCs. These receptors were taken from a woman in her 30s in good health and CMV-seronegative. The CDR3 runs from the conserved cysteine through the conserved F or W. The order of the fields is V gene, D gene, J gene, clone size, CDR3 DNA, CDR3 protein. A D gene is named only where the DNA matches it firmly. The size entry is marked missing in some rows and otherwise reads once, few, many or a size class.

>TRBV27|TRBD2|TRBJ2-3|NA
TGTGCCAGCAGTTGGGCCGGACTAGCCGCAGATACGCAGTATTTT
CASSWAGLAADTQYF
>TRBV6-5|NA|TRBJ1-2|NA
TGTGCCAGCAGTTCTGGGTTGGGCATCTATGGCTACACCTTC
CASSSGLGIYGYTF
>TRBV7-6|NA|TRBJ1-2|NA
TGTGCCAGCAGCGAAGGGCCAGGGTTGAGCTACACCTTC
CASSEGPGLSYTF
>TRBV4-1|TRBD1|TRBJ2-7|NA
TGCGCCAGCAGCCAGCCTGGGACAGGGAGCTCCTACGAGCAGTACTTC
CASSQPGTGSSYEQYF
>TRBV7-8|TRBD1|TRBJ1-5|NA
TGTGCCAGCAGCTCCCCCCGCGGACAGGGAAGAAATCAGCCCCAGCATTTT
CASSSPRGQGRNQPQHF
>TRBV5-8|TRBD2|TRBJ2-5|NA
TGTGCCAGCAGCCCCGGGACTAGGGGGGAGCAGTACTTC
CASSPGTRGEQYF
>TRBV5-1|NA|TRBJ2-7|once
TGCGCCAGCAGCTCGACTAGGCGCGAGCAGTACTTC
CASSSTRREQYF
>TRBV6-5|NA|TRBJ1-2|NA
TGTGCCAGCAGGTTGTTAGGGGCTTTGAACTATGGCTACACCTTC
CASRLLGALNYGYTF
>TRBV7-9|NA|TRBJ2-7|once
TGTGCCAGCAGCCCAAGCCTGGCAGGGCCCTCCTACGAGCAGTACTTC
CASSPSLAGPSYEQYF
>TRBV7-9|NA|TRBJ2-3|NA
TGTGCCAGCAGCTTTCCTAACGCAGATACGCAGTATTTT
CASSFPNADTQYF
>TRBV4-1|TRBD2|TRBJ2-7|NA
TGCGCCAGCAGCCAAGATCCAGCGGGGGGCGCCTACGAGCAGTACTTC
CASSQDPAGGAYEQYF
>TRBV6-1|NA|TRBJ2-3|NA
TGTGCCAGCAGTGAAGGTGGCCACCCCCTCACAGATACGCAGTATTTT
CASSEGGHPLTDTQYF
>TRBV29-1|NA|TRBJ1-2|NA
TGCAGCGTTACCGGGACTTACAACTATGGCTACACCTTC
CSVTGTYNYGYTF
>TRBV10-2|TRBD1|TRBJ2-7|NA
TGCGCCAGCACCCCGTTACAGGGGTGGGAGCAGTACTTC
CASTPLQGWEQYF
>TRBV5-4|NA|TRBJ1-2|NA
TGTGCCAGCACTTTGGGGGGCTATGGCTACACCTTC
CASTLGGYGYTF
>TRBV4-1|NA|TRBJ2-7|NA
TGCGCCAGCAGCCAAGTGGACCCAGGGCGGGAGCAGTACTTC
CASSQVDPGREQYF
>TRBV6-5|NA|TRBJ2-2|NA
TGTGCCAGCAGTTACTCGCCTCTAACCGGGGAGCTGTTTTTT
CASSYSPLTGELFF
>TRBV29-1|NA|TRBJ2-1|NA
TGCAGCGTTGGACTGCTCCTGGGTGGCGATGAGCAGTTCTTC
CSVGLLLGGDEQFF
>TRBV6-6|NA|TRBJ2-7|NA
TGTGCCAGCAGGGACAACTACGAGCAGTACTTC
CASRDNYEQYF
>TRBV6-1|NA|TRBJ2-3|NA
TGTGCCAGCAGTGAAACGGGACAATGGACAGCAGATACGCAGTATTTT
CASSETGQWTADTQYF
>TRBV5-1|TRBD2|TRBJ2-1|once
TGCGCCAGCAGCTTAACGGGGGGGCCGAATGAGCAGTTCTTC
CASSLTGGPNEQFF
>TRBV7-9|NA|TRBJ2-7|NA
TGTGCCAGCAGGACCGAGGGCCTTCGGTACGAGCAGTACTTC
CASRTEGLRYEQYF
>TRBV5-6|NA|TRBJ2-1|NA
TGTGCCAGCAGCTTCCAGGGCTCCTACAATGAGCAGTTCTTC
CASSFQGSYNEQFF
>TRBV19|TRBD2|TRBJ2-3|few
TGTGCCAGTTCCACTAGCGGGAGGGTTACAGATACGCAGTATTTT
CASSTSGRVTDTQYF
>TRBV5-4|NA|TRBJ2-1|NA
TGTGCCAGCAGCTCGAACTTCCGGGACAATGAGCAGTTCTTC
CASSSNFRDNEQFF
>TRBV4-3|NA|TRBJ2-7|NA
TGCGCCAGCAGCCAAGGCAGGGTCTACGAGCAGTACTTC
CASSQGRVYEQYF
>TRBV9|NA|TRBJ2-3|NA
TGTGCCAGCAGCGTAGTACACAGCACAGATACGCAGTATTTT
CASSVVHSTDTQYF
>TRBV4-1|TRBD2|TRBJ2-1|NA
TGCGCCAGCAGCGGACTAGCGGGGGGGCGGTATGAGCAGTTCTTC
CASSGLAGGRYEQFF
>TRBV4-3|NA|TRBJ1-2|NA
TGCGCCAGCAGCCAAGAGAGGGGGAATGGCTACACCTTC
CASSQERGNGYTF
>TRBV15|NA|TRBJ1-1|NA
TGTGCCACCAGCAGAGAGTGGGGGGGCGGAACTGAAGCTTTCTTT
CATSREWGGGTEAFF
>TRBV6-5|NA|TRBJ2-5|NA
TGTGCCAGCAGCCCCAGGGGGGCACGAGAGACCCAGTACTTC
CASSPRGARETQYF
>TRBV7-3|NA|TRBJ2-5|NA
TGTGCCAGCAGCTTAACGCACTTTGGAGAGACCCAGTACTTC
CASSLTHFGETQYF
>TRBV7-2|TRBD2|TRBJ2-3|NA
TGTGCCAGCAGCTTATACACTAGCGGGGGGGACACAGATACGCAGTATTTT
CASSLYTSGGDTDTQYF
>TRBV18|NA|TRBJ1-1|NA
TGTGCCAGCCAGGCCCAGGCAACGAACACTGAAGCTTTCTTT
CASQAQATNTEAFF
>TRBV12-5|TRBD2|TRBJ2-1|NA
TGTGCTAGTGGTTTAGCGGGGGGCCGGGATGAGCAGTTCTTC
CASGLAGGRDEQFF
>TRBV6-1|NA|TRBJ2-7|NA
TGTGCCAGCAGTGAGAACGGGGGGCAAAACGAGCAGTACTTC
CASSENGGQNEQYF
>TRBV27|NA|TRBJ1-1|few
TGTGCCAGCAGGCCCAGGGGCGCTGAAGCTTTCTTT
CASRPRGAEAFF
>TRBV28|NA|TRBJ1-2|NA
TGTGCCAGCAGTTTAGGGGCCAGGGTGGGTGGCTACACCTTC
CASSLGARVGGYTF
>TRBV7-8|TRBD2|TRBJ2-1|NA
TGTGCCAGCAGCTTAGAAAGCGGGAAGCTGCAGTTCTTC
CASSLESGKLQFF
>TRBV10-1|NA|TRBJ2-7|NA
TGCGCCAGCAGCCTCCGGGACTTTTCATTTGAGCGGCCTTGCGAGCAGTACTTC
CASSLRDFSFERPCEQYF
>TRBV9|NA|TRBJ1-6|NA
TGTGCCAGCAGCGTAGCCCCGGATTCACCCCTCCACTTT
CASSVAPDSPLHF
>TRBV9|NA|TRBJ1-3|NA
TGTGCCAGCAGCCAACAGGGAAACTCTGGAAACACCATATATTTT
CASSQQGNSGNTIYF
>TRBV2|TRBD2|TRBJ2-5|NA
TGTGCCAGCAGTGAAACAGCGGGGGGGGAGACCCAGTACTTC
CASSETAGGETQYF
>TRBV5-1|NA|TRBJ1-4|NA
TGCGCCAGCAGCTTGGTTCAGGGTGGTAATGAAAAACTGTTTTTT
CASSLVQGGNEKLFF
>TRBV5-8|NA|TRBJ1-2|NA
TGTGCCAGCAGCTTCCACAAGTCAGGCTACACCTTC
CASSFHKSGYTF
>TRBV4-1|NA|TRBJ2-3|NA
TGCGCCAGCAGCCAACCGGGGGTAAAAGTCGGCAGCACAGATACGCAGTATTTT
CASSQPGVKVGSTDTQYF
>TRBV4-3|NA|TRBJ1-2|NA
TGCGCCAGCAGCCAAGAGTCCGGGAACTATGGCTACACCTTC
CASSQESGNYGYTF
>TRBV29-1|NA|TRBJ1-3|NA
TGCAGCGCGGAAGGCGGCGGAAACACCATATATTTT
CSAEGGGNTIYF
>TRBV7-9|TRBD1|TRBJ1-1|NA
TGTGCCACCCTGCAGGGACAGGGGTTGTCTGAAGCTTTCTTT
CATLQGQGLSEAFF
>TRBV4-3|TRBD2|TRBJ2-7|few
TGCGCCAGCAGCCCCAGACTAGCGGGGGTTTACGAGCAGTACTTC
CASSPRLAGVYEQYF
>TRBV20-1|NA|TRBJ1-2|NA
TGCACCACTCCGTCGGGAGGCGGCTACACCTTC
CTTPSGGGYTF
>TRBV9|NA|TRBJ1-3|NA
TGTGCCAGCAGCGTCGAACAGTGGTCTGGAAACACCATATATTTT
CASSVEQWSGNTIYF
>TRBV7-2|TRBD2|TRBJ2-3|NA
TGTGCCAGCAGCCAGTTCGGGGGGGCAGGGGATACGCAGTATTTT
CASSQFGGAGDTQYF